The 2 T cell receptor beta chains listed next were all sequenced from one sample in a study of blood T cell repertoires in COVID-19. Clones were read by immunoSEQ multiplex PCR, and TCRdb kept only the in-frame ones, dropping some. Of a few hundred thousand clones in the sample, roughly 88% were seen once. The material sequenced was PBMCs or T cells enriched from blood (not recorded which). The receptor set was obtained from a woman aged 40 to 50 with acute COVID-19.

The genes are TRBV7-2 and TRBJ2-3, with D possibly TRBD1 on 5 matching bases. Trimming removed 5 bases at V and 8 bases at J, with 14 bases between. Germline V CDR1 and CDR2: SGHTA, FQGNSA. This CDR3 is 13 amino acids long. CDR3 sequence reads: CASSARTFGTQYF. Here the CDR3 DNA reads TGTGCCAGCAGCGCCCGGACATTCGGTACGCAGTATTTT.

The rearrangement uses TRBV5-4 and TRBJ1-1, with 9 bases identical to TRBD1. Germline CDR1 and CDR2: SGHNT and YYREEE (reference sequence). Unmatched junction bases numbered 3, after V lost 0 bases and J lost 9 bases. CDR3 length: 13 residues. The CDR3 region has the DNA TGTGCCAGCAGCTTGGACAGGGGGCTGAAAGCTTTCTTT. Its protein product is CASSLDRGLKAFF.